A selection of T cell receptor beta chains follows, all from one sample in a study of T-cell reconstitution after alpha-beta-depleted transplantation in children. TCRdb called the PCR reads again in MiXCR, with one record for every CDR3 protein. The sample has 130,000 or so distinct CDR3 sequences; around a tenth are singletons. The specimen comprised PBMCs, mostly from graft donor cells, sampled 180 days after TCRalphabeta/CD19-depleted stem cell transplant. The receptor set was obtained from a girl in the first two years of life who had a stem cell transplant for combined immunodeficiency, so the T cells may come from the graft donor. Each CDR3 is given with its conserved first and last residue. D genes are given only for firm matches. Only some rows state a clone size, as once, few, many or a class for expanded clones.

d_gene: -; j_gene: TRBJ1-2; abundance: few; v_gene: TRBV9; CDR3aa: CASSVELNYGYTF; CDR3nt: TGTGCCAGCAGCGTAGAACTTAACTATGGCTACACCTTC
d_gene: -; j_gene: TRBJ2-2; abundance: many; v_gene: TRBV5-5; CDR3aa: CASSLGLNTGELFF; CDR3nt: TGTGCCAGCAGCTTGGGGCTAAACACCGGGGAGCTGTTTTTT
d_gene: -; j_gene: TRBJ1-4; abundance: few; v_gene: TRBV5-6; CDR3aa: CASSWTGAEEKLFF; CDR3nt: TGTGCCAGCAGCTGGACCGGGGCCGAGGAAAAACTGTTTTTT
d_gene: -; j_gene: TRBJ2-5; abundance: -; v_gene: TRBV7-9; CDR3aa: CASSPTLYQETQYF; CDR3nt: TGTGCCAGCAGCCCAACCCTGTACCAAGAGACCCAGTACTTC
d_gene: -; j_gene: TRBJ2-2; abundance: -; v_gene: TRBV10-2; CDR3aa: CASMILGVGVAGELFF; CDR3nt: TGCGCCAGCATGATTCTGGGGGTCGGCGTTGCCGGGGAGCTGTTTTTT
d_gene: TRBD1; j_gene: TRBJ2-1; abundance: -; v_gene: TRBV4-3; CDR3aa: CASSSRDRAFNEQFF; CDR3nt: TGCGCCAGCAGCTCCCGGGACAGGGCTTTCAATGAGCAGTTCTTC
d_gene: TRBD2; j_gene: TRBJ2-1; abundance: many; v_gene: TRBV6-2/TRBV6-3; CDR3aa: CASQGGRLAGGYNEQFF; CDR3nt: TGTGCCAGCCAAGGTGGCCGACTAGCGGGAGGGTACAATGAGCAGTTCTTC
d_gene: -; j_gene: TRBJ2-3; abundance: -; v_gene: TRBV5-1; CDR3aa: CASSLAPAYSADTQYF; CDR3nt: TGCGCCAGCAGCTTGGCCCCCGCTTATAGCGCAGATACGCAGTATTTT
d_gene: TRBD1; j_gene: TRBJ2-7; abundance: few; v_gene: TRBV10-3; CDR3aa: CAISGTGDSYEQYF; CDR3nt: TGTGCCATCAGCGGGACAGGGGACTCCTACGAGCAGTACTTC
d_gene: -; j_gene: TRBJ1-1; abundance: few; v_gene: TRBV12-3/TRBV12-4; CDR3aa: CASSLILSMNTEAFF; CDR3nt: TGTGCCAGCAGTTTAATCCTGAGTATGAACACTGAAGCTTTCTTT
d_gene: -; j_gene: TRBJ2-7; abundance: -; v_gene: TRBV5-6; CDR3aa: CASSLSATEGYEQYF; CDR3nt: TGTGCCAGCAGCCTGTCAGCGACGGAGGGCTACGAGCAGTACTTC
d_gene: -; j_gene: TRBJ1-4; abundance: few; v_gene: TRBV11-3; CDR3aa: CASSPIATNEKLFF; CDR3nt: TGTGCCAGCAGCCCAATAGCAACTAATGAAAAACTGTTTTTT
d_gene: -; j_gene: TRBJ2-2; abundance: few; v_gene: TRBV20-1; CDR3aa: CSAREGEQGNTGELFF; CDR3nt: TGCAGTGCTAGAGAGGGGGAACAGGGGAACACCGGGGAGCTGTTTTTT
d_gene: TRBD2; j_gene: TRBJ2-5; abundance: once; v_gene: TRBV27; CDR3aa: CASLVLAGIQYF; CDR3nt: TGTGCCAGCCTTGTACTAGCGGGGATCCAGTACTTC
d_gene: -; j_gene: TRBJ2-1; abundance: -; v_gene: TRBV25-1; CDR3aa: CASSATPSSYNEQFF; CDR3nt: TGTGCCAGCAGTGCGACCCCTAGCTCCTACAATGAGCAGTTCTTC
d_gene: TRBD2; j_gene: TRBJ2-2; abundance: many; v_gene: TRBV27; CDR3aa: CASSPGLNTGELFF; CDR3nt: TGTGCCAGCAGTCCGGGACTAAACACCGGGGAGCTGTTTTTT
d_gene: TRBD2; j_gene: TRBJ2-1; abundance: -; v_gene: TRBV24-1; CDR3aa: CATRAGGLNEQFF; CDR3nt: TGTGCCACCAGAGCGGGAGGGTTAAATGAGCAGTTCTTC
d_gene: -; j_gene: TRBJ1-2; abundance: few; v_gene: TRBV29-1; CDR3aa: CSVEGGHVRNYGYTF; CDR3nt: TGCAGCGTTGAAGGGGGACACGTCCGCAACTATGGCTACACCTTC
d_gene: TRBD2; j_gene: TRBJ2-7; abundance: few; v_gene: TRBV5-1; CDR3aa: CASSLDVAGVTYEQYF; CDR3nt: TGCGCCAGCAGCTTGGACGTAGCGGGAGTTACCTACGAGCAGTACTTC
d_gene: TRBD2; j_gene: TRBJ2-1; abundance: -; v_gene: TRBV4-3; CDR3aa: CASSQDGRGSAYNEQFF; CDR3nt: TGCGCCAGCAGCCAAGATGGGCGGGGGTCGGCCTACAATGAGCAGTTCTTC
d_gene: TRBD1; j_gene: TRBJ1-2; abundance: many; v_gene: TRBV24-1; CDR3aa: CATSDAGGFYGYTF; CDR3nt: TGTGCCACCAGTGACGCAGGGGGCTTCTATGGCTACACCTTC
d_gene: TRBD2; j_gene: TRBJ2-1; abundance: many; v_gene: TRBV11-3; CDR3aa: CASSLGLAGVLEQFF; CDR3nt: TGTGCCAGCAGCTTAGGGCTAGCGGGAGTACTTGAGCAGTTCTTC
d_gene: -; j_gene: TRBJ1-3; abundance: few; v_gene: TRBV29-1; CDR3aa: CSVVFDTSGNTIYF; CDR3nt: TGCAGCGTTGTCTTCGACACCTCTGGAAACACCATATATTTT
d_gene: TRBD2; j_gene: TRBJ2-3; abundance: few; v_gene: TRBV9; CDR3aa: CASSVGVTSGRFTDTQYF; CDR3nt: TGTGCCAGCAGCGTAGGAGTGACTAGCGGGAGATTCACAGATACGCAGTATTTT
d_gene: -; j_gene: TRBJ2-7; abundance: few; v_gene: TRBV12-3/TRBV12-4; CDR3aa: CASSLAYGDYEQYF; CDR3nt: TGTGCCAGCAGTTTAGCGTACGGGGACTACGAGCAGTACTTC
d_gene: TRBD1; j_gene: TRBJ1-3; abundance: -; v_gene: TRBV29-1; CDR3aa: CSVATGGGNTIYF; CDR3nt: TGCAGCGTTGCGACAGGGGGCGGAAACACCATATATTTT
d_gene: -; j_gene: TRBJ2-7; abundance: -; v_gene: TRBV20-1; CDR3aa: CSAQGGESSYEQYF; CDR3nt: TGCAGTGCTCAAGGGGGGGAGAGCTCCTACGAGCAGTACTTC
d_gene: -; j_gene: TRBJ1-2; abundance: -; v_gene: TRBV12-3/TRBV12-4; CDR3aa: CASSFSGSYGYTF; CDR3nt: TGTGCCAGCAGTTTTTCAGGGAGTTATGGCTACACCTTC
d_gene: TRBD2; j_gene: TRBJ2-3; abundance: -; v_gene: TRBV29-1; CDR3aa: CSVSPSGRTDTQYF; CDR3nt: TGCAGCGTTAGTCCTAGCGGCCGCACAGATACGCAGTATTTT
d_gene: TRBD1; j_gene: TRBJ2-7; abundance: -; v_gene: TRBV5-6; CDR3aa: CASSPGQTTYEQYF; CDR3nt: TGTGCCAGCAGCCCGGGACAGACCACCTACGAGCAGTACTTC
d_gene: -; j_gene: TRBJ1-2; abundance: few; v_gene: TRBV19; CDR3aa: CASSIRTDRGYTF; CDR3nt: TGTGCCAGTAGTATAAGGACAGATCGCGGCTACACCTTC
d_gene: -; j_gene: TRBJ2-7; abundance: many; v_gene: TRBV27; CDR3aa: CASTLVWGSSYEQYF; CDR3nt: TGTGCCAGCACCTTAGTCTGGGGGAGCTCCTACGAGCAGTACTTC